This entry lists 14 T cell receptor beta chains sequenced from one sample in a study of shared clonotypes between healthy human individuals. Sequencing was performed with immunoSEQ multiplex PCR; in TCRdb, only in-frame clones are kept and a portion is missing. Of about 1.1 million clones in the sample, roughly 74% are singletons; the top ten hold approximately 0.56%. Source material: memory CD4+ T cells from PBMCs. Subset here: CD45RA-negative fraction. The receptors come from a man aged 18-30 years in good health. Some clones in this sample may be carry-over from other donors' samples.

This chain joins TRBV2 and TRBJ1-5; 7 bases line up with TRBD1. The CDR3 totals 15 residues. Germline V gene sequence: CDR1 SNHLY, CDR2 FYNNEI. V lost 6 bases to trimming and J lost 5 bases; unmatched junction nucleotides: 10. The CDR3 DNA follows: TGTGCCAGCAGGAGAGGCGGGACAGAGGATCAGCCCCAGCATTTT. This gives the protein CASRRGGTEDQPQHF. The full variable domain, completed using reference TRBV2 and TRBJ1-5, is EPEVTQTPSHQVTQMGQEVILRCVPISNHLYFYWYRQILGQKVEFLVSFYNNEISEKSEIFDDQFSVERPDGSNFTLKIRSTKLEDSAMYFCASRRGGTEDQPQHFGDGTRLSIL.

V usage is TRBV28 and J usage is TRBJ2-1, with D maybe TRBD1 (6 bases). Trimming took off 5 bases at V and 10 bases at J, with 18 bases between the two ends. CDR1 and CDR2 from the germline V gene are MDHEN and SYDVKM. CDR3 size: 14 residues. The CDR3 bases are TGTGCCAGCAGTCGCACATTAACAGGGTTCGAGCAGTTCTTC. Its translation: CASSRTLTGFEQFF.

The CDR3 sequence: CASTLTGRRETQYF. The CDR3 bases are TGTGCCAGCACCCTGACAGGGAGGCGGGAGACCCAGTACTTC. The J gene is TRBJ2-5, the V gene TRBV5-4; a weak D match, TRBD1 (7 bases). Germline V gene sequence: CDR1 SGHNT, CDR2 YYREEE (reference sequence). V dropped 6 bases and J dropped 5 bases, with 17 bases sitting between them. The CDR3 spans 14 residues.

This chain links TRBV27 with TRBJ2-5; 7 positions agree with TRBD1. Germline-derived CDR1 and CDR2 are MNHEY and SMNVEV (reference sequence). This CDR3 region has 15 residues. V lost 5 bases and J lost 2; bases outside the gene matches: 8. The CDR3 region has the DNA TGTGCCAGCAGTGATACCCGACAGGGACAAGAGACCCAGTACTTC. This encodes CASSDTRQGQETQYF.

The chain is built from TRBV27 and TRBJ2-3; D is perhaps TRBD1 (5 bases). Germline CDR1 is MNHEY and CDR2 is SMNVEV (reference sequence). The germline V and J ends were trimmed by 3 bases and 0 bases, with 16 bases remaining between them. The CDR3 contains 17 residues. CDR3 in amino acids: CASSFSGRGSSTDTQYF. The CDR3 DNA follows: TGTGCCAGCAGTTTTTCCGGTAGGGGATCAAGCACAGATACGCAGTATTTT.

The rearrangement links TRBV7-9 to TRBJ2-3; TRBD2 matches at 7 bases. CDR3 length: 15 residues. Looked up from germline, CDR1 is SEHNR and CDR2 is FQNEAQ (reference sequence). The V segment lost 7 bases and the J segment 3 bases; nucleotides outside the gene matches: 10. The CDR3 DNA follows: TGTGCCAGCATCGGAGGGAGGGGTCCGACAGATACGCAGTATTTT. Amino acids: CASIGGRGPTDTQYF.

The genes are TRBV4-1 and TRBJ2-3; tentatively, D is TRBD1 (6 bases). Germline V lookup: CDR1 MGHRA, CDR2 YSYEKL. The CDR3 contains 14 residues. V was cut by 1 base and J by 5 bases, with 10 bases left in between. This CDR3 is CASSQGYREDTQYF. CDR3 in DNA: TGCGCCAGCAGCCAAGGATACAGGGAAGATACGCAGTATTTT.

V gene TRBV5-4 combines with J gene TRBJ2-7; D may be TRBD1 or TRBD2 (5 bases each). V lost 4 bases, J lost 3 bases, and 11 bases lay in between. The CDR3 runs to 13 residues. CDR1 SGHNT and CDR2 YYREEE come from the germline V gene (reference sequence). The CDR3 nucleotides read TGTGCCAGCAGCCGGGACGGAAACTACGAGCAGTACTTC. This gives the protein CASSRDGNYEQYF.

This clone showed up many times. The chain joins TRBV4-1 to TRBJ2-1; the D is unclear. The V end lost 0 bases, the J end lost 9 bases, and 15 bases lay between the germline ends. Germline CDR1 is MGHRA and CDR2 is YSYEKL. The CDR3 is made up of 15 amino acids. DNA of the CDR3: TGCGCCAGCAGCCAAGAATCTGCGGCTCGCGGTGAGCAGTTCTTC. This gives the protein CASSQESAARGEQFF.

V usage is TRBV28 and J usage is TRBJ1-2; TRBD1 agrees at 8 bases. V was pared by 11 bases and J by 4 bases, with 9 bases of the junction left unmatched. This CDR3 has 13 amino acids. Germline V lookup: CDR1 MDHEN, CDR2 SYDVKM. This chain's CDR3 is CACYRGFGYGYTF. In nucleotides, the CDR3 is TGTGCCTGCTACAGGGGGTTCGGCTATGGCTACACCTTC.

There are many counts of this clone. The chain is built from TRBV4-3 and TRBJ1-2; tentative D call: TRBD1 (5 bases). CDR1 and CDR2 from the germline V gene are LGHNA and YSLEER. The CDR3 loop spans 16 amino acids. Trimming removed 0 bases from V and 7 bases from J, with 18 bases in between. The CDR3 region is CASSQDGRGLVRGYTF. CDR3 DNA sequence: TGCGCCAGCAGCCAAGATGGGAGGGGACTGGTTCGTGGCTACACCTTC.

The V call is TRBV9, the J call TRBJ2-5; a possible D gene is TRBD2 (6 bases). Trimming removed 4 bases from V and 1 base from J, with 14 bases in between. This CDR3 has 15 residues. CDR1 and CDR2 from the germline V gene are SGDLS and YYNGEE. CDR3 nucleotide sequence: TGTGCCAGCAGCCCCCCAAGGGGAGGCCAAGAGACCCAGTACTTC. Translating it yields CASSPPRGGQETQYF. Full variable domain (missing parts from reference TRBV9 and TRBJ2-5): DSGVTQTPKHLITATGQRVTLRCSPRSGDLSVYWYQQSLDQGLQFLIQYYNGEERAKGNILERFSAQQFPDLHSELNLSSLELGDSALYFCASSPPRGGQETQYFGPGTRLLVL.

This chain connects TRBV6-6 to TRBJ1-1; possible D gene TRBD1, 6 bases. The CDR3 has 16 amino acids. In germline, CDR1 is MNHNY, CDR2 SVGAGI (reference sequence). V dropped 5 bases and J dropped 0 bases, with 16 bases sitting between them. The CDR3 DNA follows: TGTGCCAGCAGTGGAGGGGGACTTGGCCTGAACACTGAAGCTTTCTTT. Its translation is CASSGGGLGLNTEAFF.

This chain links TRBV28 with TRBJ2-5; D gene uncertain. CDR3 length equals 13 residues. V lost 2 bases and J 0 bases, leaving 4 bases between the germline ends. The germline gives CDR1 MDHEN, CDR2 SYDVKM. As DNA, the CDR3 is TGTGCCAGCAGTTTAAACCACCAAGAGACCCAGTACTTC. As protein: CASSLNHQETQYF.